This entry lists 21 T cell receptor beta chains sequenced from one sample in a study of T cell changes during pregnancy in multiple sclerosis (dated by TCRdb to between 2017 and 2020). Receptor amplification or capture employed the immunoSEQ multiplex PCR assay. Held by TCRdb, this immuneACCESS table contains in-frame sequences only and omits some clones. Under half of the omission traces to an unresolved V gene where checked; the cause of the rest is unknown. In all, the sample holds 30,000 to 40,000 clones, and about nine tenths of those were seen once. Of the sample, under 0.55% is held by the ten largest clones. The specimen comprised CD4+ T cells from peripheral blood mononuclear cells, sampled in the first trimester of pregnancy. These receptors all stem from a female donor in good health, enrolled as a control in a pregnancy study.

The chain carries TRBV2 and TRBJ1-2; no clear D. Germline CDR1 reads SNHLY; CDR2 reads FYNNEI. This CDR3 region has 13 residues. Trimming stripped 6 bases from V and 4 bases from J, with 12 bases between. The CDR3 region is CASRRASPYGYTF. The CDR3 nucleotides are TGTGCCAGCAGGAGGGCCAGCCCCTATGGCTACACCTTC.

The chain employs TRBV5-4 and TRBJ2-2; a weak D match, TRBD1 (6 bases). Germline CDR1 is SGHNT and CDR2 is YYREEE (reference sequence). This CDR3 region has 16 residues. Trimming stripped 0 bases from V and 2 bases from J, with 11 bases between. The CDR3 sequence is CASSLAAQGNTGELFF. The CDR3, as DNA: TGTGCCAGCAGCTTGGCCGCACAGGGAAACACCGGGGAGCTGTTTTTT.

The chain links TRBV5-5 to TRBJ2-2, with TRBD2 matching 8 bases. The CDR3 has 16 residues. The germline CDR1 and CDR2 sequences are SGHKS and YYEKEE (reference sequence). Trimming at V came to 4 bases and at J to 1 base, leaving 6 bases not matched to a gene. Here the CDR3 DNA reads TGTGCCAGCAGCCCGGCGGGGGGTCTGAACACCGGGGAGCTGTTTTTT. Protein: CASSPAGGLNTGELFF.

The chain employs TRBV4-3 and TRBJ2-7; D possibly corresponds to TRBD1 (6 bases). Trimming stripped 3 bases from V and 0 bases from J, with 12 bases between. The CDR3 is 15 amino acids. Germline V CDR1 and CDR2: LGHNA, YSLEER. The CDR3 DNA follows: TGCGCCAGCAGCCATCGCAGGGGCCTCTCCTACGAGCAGTACTTC. Encoded protein: CASSHRRGLSYEQYF.

The V and J genes are TRBV6-1 and TRBJ2-2; a weak D match, TRBD1 (6 bases). This CDR3 is 13 amino acids long. The germline CDR1 and CDR2 sequences are MNHNS and SASEGT. Trimming cost V 6 bases and J 6 bases, with 11 bases left between them. CDR3: CASSRAGAGELFF. The CDR3 DNA reads as TGTGCCAGCAGCCGAGCAGGGGCCGGGGAGCTGTTTTTT.

V gene TRBV7-2 combines with J gene TRBJ1-2; tentatively, D is TRBD1 (6 bases). Looked up from germline, CDR1 is SGHTA and CDR2 is FQGNSA. The CDR3 has 13 amino acids. Trimming left V 2 bases short and J 6 bases short, with 10 bases between. The CDR3 is CASSLTGIDGYTF. CDR3 nucleotides: TGTGCCAGCAGCTTAACAGGGATCGATGGCTACACCTTC. The entire variable domain, with the rest obtained from reference TRBV7-2 and TRBJ1-2, is as follows: GAGVSQSPSNKVTEKGKDVELRCDPISGHTALYWYRQSLGQGLEFLIYFQGNSAPDKSGLPSDRFSAERTGGSVSTLTIQRTQQEDSAVYLCASSLTGIDGYTFGSGTRLTVV.

In DNA, the CDR3 is TGTGCCAGCAGCTTAGGTCAGTGGGAAGCTTTCTTT. Translation gives CASSLGQWEAFF. This chain uses TRBV7-9 with TRBJ1-1; D gene unclear. V was cut by 1 base and J by 8 bases, with 8 bases left in between. The CDR3 spans 12 residues. CDR1 and CDR2 from the germline V gene are SEHNR and FQNEAQ (reference sequence).

J is TRBJ1-5 and V is TRBV18; 7 nucleotides agree with TRBD1. In germline, CDR1 is KGHSH, CDR2 LQKENI. The ends lost 6 bases at V and 2 bases at J; junction bases unmatched: 4. This CDR3 comprises 14 residues. DNA for the CDR3: TGTGCCAGCTCCACAGGGGTACGCAATCAGCCCCAGCATTTT. This gives the protein CASSTGVRNQPQHF. The whole variable domain, filled in from reference TRBV18 and TRBJ1-5, reads NAGVMQNPRHLVRRRGQEARLRCSPMKGHSHVYWYRQLPEEGLKFMVYLQKENIIDESGMPKERFSAEFPKEGPSILRIQQVVRGDSAAYFCASSTGVRNQPQHFGDGTRLSIL.

The rearrangement uses TRBV7-8 and TRBJ2-5; D is possibly TRBD1 (6 bases). This CDR3 is built from 13 residues. V lost 6 bases and J 7 bases, leaving 15 bases between the germline ends. CDR1 SGHVS and CDR2 FQNEAQ come from the germline V gene. The CDR3 DNA follows: TGTGCCAGCAGTTTCGACAGGTCCGGGACCCAGTACTTC. The encoded protein is CASSFDRSGTQYF.

This chain joins TRBV7-2 and TRBJ2-7, with TRBD1 identical over 7 bases. After removal of 5 bases from V and 3 bases from J, the junction contained 10 bases not matched to a gene. Germline V gives CDR1 SGHTA, CDR2 FQGNSA. The CDR3 loop spans 15 amino acids. CDR3 loop: CASSRTPGQLYEQYF. The CDR3 coding sequence is TGTGCCAGCAGCCGAACCCCGGGACAGCTCTACGAGCAGTACTTC.

This clone was seen a handful of times. The V gene is TRBV6-4, the J gene TRBJ2-3; TRBD2 matches at 10 bases. The germline V gene encodes CDR1 MRHNA and CDR2 SNTAGT. V lost 3 bases, J lost 6 bases, and 6 bases stayed unmatched. This CDR3 spans 15 amino acids. The DNA of the CDR3 is TGTGCCAGCAGTGAATGGAGCGGGGGGGCGGATACGCAGTATTTT. As protein: CASSEWSGGADTQYF.

The CDR3 reads CASSGHRDIPNTEAFF. For the CDR3, the DNA is TGTGCCAGCAGCGGACACCGGGACATCCCGAACACTGAAGCTTTCTTT. The chain combines TRBV7-8 with TRBJ1-1; D might be TRBD1 (6 bases). With 5 bases removed from V and 1 base from J, the gap between germline ends came to 17 bases. CDR3 length: 16 amino acids. Germline CDR1 reads SGHVS; CDR2 reads FQNEAQ.

V and J are TRBV19 and TRBJ1-6, with D hard to call. V dropped 6 bases and J dropped 10 bases, with 13 bases sitting between them. Per germline, CDR1 LNHDA and CDR2 SQIVND (reference sequence). The CDR3 is made up of 13 amino acids. The CDR3 DNA sequence: TGTGCCAGTAGCGCGGGAGGTGGGTCACCCCTCCACTTT. This translates into CASSAGGGSPLHF.

This clone was seen just once. The V gene is TRBV19, the J gene TRBJ2-2, with a tentative D call TRBD2 (5 bases). The CDR3 sequence is 15 residues long. Germline assignment: CDR1 LNHDA and CDR2 SQIVND (reference sequence). Trimming removed 2 bases from V and 7 bases from J, with 14 bases in between. CDR3 nucleotide sequence: TGTGCCAGTAGTATATCGGGGTTAAACGGCGGGGAGCTGTTTTTT. This codes for CASSISGLNGGELFF.

The chain recombines TRBV2 with TRBJ2-2; 12 bases agree with TRBD2. This CDR3 is built from 16 residues. The germline V gene encodes CDR1 SNHLY and CDR2 FYNNEI. The CDR3 region has the DNA TGTGCGTCCCAGACTAGCGGGGGTAAAGGCACCGGGGAGCTGTTTTTT. Amino acid sequence: CASQTSGGKGTGELFF.

This chain connects TRBV4-3 to TRBJ1-2; D remains unclear. The CDR3 is 14 amino acids. V was clipped by 3 bases and J by 4 bases, with 12 bases between them. Per germline, CDR1 LGHNA and CDR2 YSLEER. This CDR3 is CASSQERGSYGYTF. The DNA of the CDR3 is TGCGCCAGCAGCCAGGAAAGAGGCTCCTATGGCTACACCTTC.

The chain couples TRBV7-6 to TRBJ2-3, with 9 bases aligning to TRBD1. Losses at the gene ends were 5 bases for V and 3 bases for J; bases not matched to a gene: 6. This CDR3 is 15 amino acids long. Per the germline V gene, CDR1 is SGHVS and CDR2 is FNYEAQ. The CDR3 bases are TGTGCCAGCAGCGGGCGGACAGGGGTGACAGATACGCAGTATTTT. Its protein product is CASSGRTGVTDTQYF.

This sequence joins TRBV4-3 and TRBJ2-4; TRBD2 agrees at 7 bases. The CDR3 is 16 residues long. Germline values: CDR1 LGHNA, CDR2 YSLEER. Losses at the gene ends were 4 bases for V and 0 bases for J; bases not matched to a gene: 6. CDR3 region: CASSRVGGGAKNIQYF. In DNA form, the CDR3 reads TGCGCCAGCAGCCGGGTGGGGGGGGGAGCCAAAAACATTCAGTACTTC.

This chain joins TRBV30 and TRBJ1-1, with D maybe TRBD1 (6 bases). With 6 bases removed from V and 4 bases from J, the gap between germline ends came to 12 bases. The CDR3 has 12 residues. From germline, CDR1 is GTSNPN and CDR2 SVGIG (reference sequence). As DNA, the CDR3 is TGTGCCTGCCGCGCCAGGGGCACTGAAGCTTTCTTT. This translates into CACRARGTEAFF. Full variable domain (rest looked up from reference TRBV30 and TRBJ1-1): SQTIHQWPATLVQPVGSPLSLECTVEGTSNPNLYWYRQAAGRGLQLLFYSVGIGQISSEVPQNLSASRPQDRQFILSSKKLLLSDSGFYLCACRARGTEAFFGQGTRLTVV.

This chain links TRBV7-3 with TRBJ2-2; 7 positions match TRBD2. This CDR3 comprises 15 residues. J was trimmed by 6 bases and V by 1 base; bases with no gene match: 5. Germline V gives CDR1 SGHTA, CDR2 FQGTGA. The DNA of the CDR3 is TGTGCCAGCAGCTTAATGGCTAGCGGCCCCGGGGAGCTGTTTTTT. Translating it yields CASSLMASGPGELFF.

The V and J genes are TRBV11-2 and TRBJ2-7, with 11 bases identical to TRBD1. J gave up 3 bases and V 3 bases, and 7 bases lay outside the gene matches. Per germline, CDR1 SGHAT and CDR2 FQNNGV. The CDR3 runs 16 residues. CDR3 residues: CASSLAPGQGDYEQYF. The CDR3 DNA sequence: TGTGCCAGCAGCTTGGCCCCGGGACAGGGGGACTACGAGCAGTACTTC.